This TCR beta chain was recovered during a study of CD8 T cells in ankylosing spondylitis. Trimming took off 4 bases at V and 6 bases at J, with 16 bases between the two ends. There are 14 residues in the CDR3. With molecular barcodes, quantitative 5'-RACE was used to make the TCR beta libraries. Via MiXCR, TCRdb re-called the 5' RACE reads, giving one row per CDR3 protein. This table has almost 45,000 distinct CDR3 sequences, approximately 11% appearing once. This chain links TRBV12-3 or TRBV12-4 with TRBJ2-7; tentatively, D is TRBD1 (6 bases). This TCR came from a male donor with ankylosing spondylitis or in good health (not recorded which). The sequencing input was blood, either unsorted or a sorted T cell fraction (not recorded which). CDR3 DNA: TGTGCCAGCAGTTGGGGAACAGGGCTTACCGAGCAGTACTTC. Protein sequence: CASSWGTGLTEQYF.